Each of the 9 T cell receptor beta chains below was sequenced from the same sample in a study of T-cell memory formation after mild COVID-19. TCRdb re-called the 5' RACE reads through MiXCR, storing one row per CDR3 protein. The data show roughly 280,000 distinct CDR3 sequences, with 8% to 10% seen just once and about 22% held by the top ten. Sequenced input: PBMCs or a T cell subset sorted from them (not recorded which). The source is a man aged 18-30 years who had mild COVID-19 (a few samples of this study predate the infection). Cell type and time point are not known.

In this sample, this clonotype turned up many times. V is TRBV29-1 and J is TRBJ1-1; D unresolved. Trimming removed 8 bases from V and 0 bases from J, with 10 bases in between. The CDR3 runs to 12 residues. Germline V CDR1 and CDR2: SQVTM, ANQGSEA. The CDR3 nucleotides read TGCAGCCCCCTCCGGGTGAACACTGAAGCTTTCTTT. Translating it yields CSPLRVNTEAFF. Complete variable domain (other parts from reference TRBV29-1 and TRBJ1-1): SAVISQKPSRDICQRGTSLTIQCQVDSQVTMMFWYRQQPGQSLTLIATANQGSEATYESGFVIDKFPISRPNLTFSTLTVSNMSPEDSSIYLCSPLRVNTEAFFGQGTRLTVV.

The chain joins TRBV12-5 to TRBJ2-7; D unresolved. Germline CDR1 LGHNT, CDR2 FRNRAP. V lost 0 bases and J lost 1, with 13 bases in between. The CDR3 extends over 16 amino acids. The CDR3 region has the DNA TGTGCTAGTGGTTTGGTAACGAATCTGGTTTCCTACGAGCAGTACTTC. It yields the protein CASGLVTNLVSYEQYF.

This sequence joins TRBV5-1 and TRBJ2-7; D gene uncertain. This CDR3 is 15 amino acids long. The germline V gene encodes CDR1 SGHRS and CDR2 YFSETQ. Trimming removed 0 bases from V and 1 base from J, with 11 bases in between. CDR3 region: CASSLEGRGSYEQYF. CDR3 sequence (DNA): TGCGCCAGCAGCTTGGAAGGAAGAGGATCCTACGAGCAGTACTTC.

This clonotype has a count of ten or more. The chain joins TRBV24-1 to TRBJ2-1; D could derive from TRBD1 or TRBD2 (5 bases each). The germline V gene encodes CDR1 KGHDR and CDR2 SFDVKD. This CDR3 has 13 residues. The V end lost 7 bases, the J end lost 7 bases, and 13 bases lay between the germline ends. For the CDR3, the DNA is TGTGCCACCAGCGGGACGGGGTGGAATGAGCAGTTCTTC. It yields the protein CATSGTGWNEQFF.

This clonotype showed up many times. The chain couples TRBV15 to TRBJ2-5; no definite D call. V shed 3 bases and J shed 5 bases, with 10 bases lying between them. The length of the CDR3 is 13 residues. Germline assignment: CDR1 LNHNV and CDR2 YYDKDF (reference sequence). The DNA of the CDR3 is TGTGCCACCAGCAGGTACATTCACGAGACCCAGTACTTC. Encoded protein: CATSRYIHETQYF.

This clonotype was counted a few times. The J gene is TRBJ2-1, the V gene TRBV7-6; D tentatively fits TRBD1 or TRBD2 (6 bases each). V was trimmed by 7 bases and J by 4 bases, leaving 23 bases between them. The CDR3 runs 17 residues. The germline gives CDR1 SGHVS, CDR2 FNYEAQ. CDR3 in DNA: TGTGCCAGCACGAAACTCGTTAGCACGGGGGCTTACAATGAGCAGTTCTTC. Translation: CASTKLVSTGAYNEQFF.

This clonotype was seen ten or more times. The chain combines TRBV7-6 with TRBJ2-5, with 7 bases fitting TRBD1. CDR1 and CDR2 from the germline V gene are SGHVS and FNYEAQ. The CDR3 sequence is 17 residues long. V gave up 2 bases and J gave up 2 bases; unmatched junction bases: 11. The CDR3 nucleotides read TGTGCCAGCAGCTTAACTCCTGCAGGGGGATGGCAAGAGACCCAGTACTTC. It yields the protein CASSLTPAGGWQETQYF.

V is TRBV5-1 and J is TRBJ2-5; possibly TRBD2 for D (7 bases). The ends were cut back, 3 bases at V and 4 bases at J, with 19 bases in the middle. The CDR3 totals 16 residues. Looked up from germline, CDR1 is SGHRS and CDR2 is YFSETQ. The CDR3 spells CASSYLLAQQGETQYF. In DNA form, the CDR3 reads TGCGCCAGCAGCTACTTACTAGCGCAACAGGGAGAGACCCAGTACTTC.

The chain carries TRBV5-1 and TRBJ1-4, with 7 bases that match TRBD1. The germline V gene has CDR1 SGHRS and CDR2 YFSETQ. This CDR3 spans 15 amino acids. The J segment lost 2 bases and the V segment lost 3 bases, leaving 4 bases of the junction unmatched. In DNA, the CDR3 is TGCGCCAGCAGCTCGACAGGGATGACTAATGAAAAACTGTTTTTT. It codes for CASSSTGMTNEKLFF.